This T cell receptor beta chain comes out of a study of cytomegalovirus exposure and HLA in healthy donors. The PCR was carried out with 60 Vbeta primers and 13 Jbeta primers. The data were produced by immunoSEQ multiplex PCR, yet TCRdb's version contains in-frame clones alone and is incomplete. The data contain nearly 200,000 clones, 82% of them singletons. Germline values: CDR1 SGHDT, CDR2 YYEEEE. Trimming cost V 3 bases and J 7 bases; bases outside gene matches: 12. CDR3 size: 17 residues. Nominally healthy donors were sampled, though unrecorded immune exposures were likely. Sequencing used PBMCs. The chain is built from TRBV5-6 and TRBJ1-6, with 8 nucleotides matching TRBD1. The receptor was isolated from a boy younger than 10 in good health and CMV-seronegative. The CDR3 DNA sequence: TGTGCCAGCAGCTCCAACCGGGACAGGCTTTGGAATTCACCCCTCCACTTT. It codes for CASSSNRDRLWNSPLHF.